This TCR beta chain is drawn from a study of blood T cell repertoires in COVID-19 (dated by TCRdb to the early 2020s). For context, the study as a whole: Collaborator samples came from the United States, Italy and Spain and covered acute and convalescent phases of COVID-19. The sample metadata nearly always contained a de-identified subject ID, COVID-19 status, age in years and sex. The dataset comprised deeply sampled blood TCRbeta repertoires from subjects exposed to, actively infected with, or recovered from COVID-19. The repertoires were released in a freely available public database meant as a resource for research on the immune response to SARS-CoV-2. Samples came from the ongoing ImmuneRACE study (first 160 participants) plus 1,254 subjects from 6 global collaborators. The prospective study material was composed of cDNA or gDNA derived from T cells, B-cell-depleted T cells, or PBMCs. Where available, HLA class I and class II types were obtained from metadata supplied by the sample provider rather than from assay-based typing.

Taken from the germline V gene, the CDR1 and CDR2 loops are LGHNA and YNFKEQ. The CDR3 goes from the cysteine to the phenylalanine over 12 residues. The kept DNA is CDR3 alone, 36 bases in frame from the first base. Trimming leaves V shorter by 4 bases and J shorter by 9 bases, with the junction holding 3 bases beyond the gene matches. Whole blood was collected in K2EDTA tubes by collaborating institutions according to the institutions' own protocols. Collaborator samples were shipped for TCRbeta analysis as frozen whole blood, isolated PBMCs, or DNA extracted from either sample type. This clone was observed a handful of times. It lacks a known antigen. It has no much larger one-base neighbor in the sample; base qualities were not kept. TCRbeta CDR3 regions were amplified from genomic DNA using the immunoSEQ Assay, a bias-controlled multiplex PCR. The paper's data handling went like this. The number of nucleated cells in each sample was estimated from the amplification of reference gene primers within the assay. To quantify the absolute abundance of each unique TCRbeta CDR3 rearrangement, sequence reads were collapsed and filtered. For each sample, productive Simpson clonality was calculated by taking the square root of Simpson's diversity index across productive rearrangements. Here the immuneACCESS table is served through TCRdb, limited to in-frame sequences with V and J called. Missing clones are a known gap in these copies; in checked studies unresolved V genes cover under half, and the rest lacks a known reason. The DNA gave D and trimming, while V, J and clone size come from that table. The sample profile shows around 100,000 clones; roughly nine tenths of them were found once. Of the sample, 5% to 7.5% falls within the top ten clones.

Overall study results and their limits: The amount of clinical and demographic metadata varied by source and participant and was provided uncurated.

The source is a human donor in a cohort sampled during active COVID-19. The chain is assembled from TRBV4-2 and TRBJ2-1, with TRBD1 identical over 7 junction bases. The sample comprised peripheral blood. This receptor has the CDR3 CASSLDRVEQFF. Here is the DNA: TGTGCCAGCAGCCTTGACAGGGTTGAGCAGTTCTTC.